A selection of T cell receptor beta chains follows, all from one sample in a study of response to subunit inactivated influenza vaccine. TCRdb independently ran MiXCR on the RT-PCR reads; one entry per CDR3 protein. The sample gives 650,000 to 850,000 distinct CDR3 sequences, around 13% of which show up once; 5.5% to 7% is in the top ten. The source was PBMCs from blood, collected approximately 15 days before vaccination. These receptors were collected from a man aged 50 to 60 who received an inactivated influenza vaccine. CDR3s include the opening cysteine and the closing phenylalanine or tryptophan. The D gene is left open where the match is weak. Not every row has a clone size; where given, it reads once, few, many or a size class.

j_call,v_call,d_call,clone_size,cdr3_nt,cdr3_aa
TRBJ1-4,TRBV5-6,.,.,TGTGCCAGCAGCTCCCTTAGGGTTACAGGGCGAATCCCCGATGAAAAACTGTTTTTT,CASSSLRVTGRIPDEKLFF
TRBJ2-3,TRBV4-2,TRBD2,few,TGTGCCAGCAGCCTACCGACTAGCGGATACACAGATACGCAGTATTTT,CASSLPTSGYTDTQYF
TRBJ2-7,TRBV7-2,.,.,TGTGCCAGCAGCTTACGTGTACAGGGAGGCGAGCAGTACTTC,CASSLRVQGGEQYF
TRBJ2-7,TRBV5-1,.,.,TGCGCCAGCAGCCCCGCGGGACATAACTACGAGCAGTACTTC,CASSPAGHNYEQYF
TRBJ2-1,TRBV6-2/TRBV6-3,TRBD1,.,TGTGCCAGCAGTTACCGCGGGACAGGGGTTGAATTGAATGAGCAGTTCTTC,CASSYRGTGVELNEQFF
TRBJ1-4,TRBV5-1,TRBD1,.,TGCGCCAGCAGCTTAGGGACAGGAGGAGCTCTTTCTGGTGAAAAACTGTTTTTT,CASSLGTGGALSGEKLFF
TRBJ2-2,TRBV6-2/TRBV6-3,.,.,TGTGCCAGCAGCCTATGGGGCTCGACCGGGGAGCTGTTTTTT,CASSLWGSTGELFF
TRBJ2-3,TRBV9,TRBD2,.,TGTGCCAGCAGCGTAGGCGTTAGCGGGGGGAGCACAGATACGCAGTATTTT,CASSVGVSGGSTDTQYF
TRBJ2-1,TRBV12-3/TRBV12-4,TRBD1,few,TGTGCCAGCAGCAGGACAGGGTGGGAGCAGTTCTTC,CASSRTGWEQFF
TRBJ2-4,TRBV6-1,.,.,TGTGCCAGCAGCCCCCTCCGTGGGGCCGCATACATTCAGTACTTC,CASSPLRGAAYIQYF
TRBJ1-5,TRBV20-1,TRBD1,many,TGCAGTGCGATGACAGGGGGCAATCAGCCCCAGCATTTT,CSAMTGGNQPQHF
TRBJ2-4,TRBV15,TRBD2,many,TGTGCCACCAGCTTAGCGGGGGGCTCAAACATTCAGTACTTC,CATSLAGGSNIQYF
TRBJ1-1,TRBV7-6,.,few,TGTGCCAGCAGCTTGAAGGGACCTAACACTGAAGCTTTCTTT,CASSLKGPNTEAFF
TRBJ1-2,TRBV12-3/TRBV12-4,TRBD1,.,TGTGCCAGCAGTACGACAGGGGGCTATGGCTACACCTTC,CASSTTGGYGYTF
TRBJ2-1,TRBV9,.,few,TGTGCCAGCAGCGGAAGGTATGACAATGAGCAGTTCTTC,CASSGRYDNEQFF
TRBJ1-3,TRBV3-1,.,.,TGTGCCAGCAGCCCCCCAAGGATCGGCACCATATATTTT,CASSPPRIGTIYF
TRBJ2-1,TRBV25-1,.,.,TGTGCCAGCAGTGATCCTTTGATGAGTGAGCAGTTCTTC,CASSDPLMSEQFF
TRBJ2-1,TRBV7-8,.,few,TGTGCCAGCAGCTTACAGGGGGGGGCGGATGAGCAGTTCTTC,CASSLQGGADEQFF
TRBJ2-1,TRBV20-1,.,few,TGCAGTGCTAGAGATAAGAGGTTCCCCTACAATGAGCAGTTCTTC,CSARDKRFPYNEQFF
TRBJ2-7,TRBV5-1,.,.,TGCGCCAGCAGCTTAAACAGGGAAGGATACGAGCAGTACTTC,CASSLNREGYEQYF
TRBJ2-2,TRBV9,TRBD1,few,TGTGCCAGCAGCGTCCCACTTGGGACAGCTCCGAACACCGGGGAGCTGTTTTTT,CASSVPLGTAPNTGELFF
TRBJ2-5,TRBV12-3/TRBV12-4,.,few,TGTGCCAGCAGCCCTTACGGGCCAGAGACCCAGTACTTC,CASSPYGPETQYF
TRBJ2-7,TRBV5-1,.,many,TGCGCCAGCAGCTTGGAGGGACCGAGGAGGTACGAGCAGTACTTC,CASSLEGPRRYEQYF
TRBJ1-4,TRBV18,.,few,TGTGCCAGCTCACCACTCGATGCAACTAATGAAAAACTGTTTTTT,CASSPLDATNEKLFF
TRBJ1-4,TRBV28,TRBD1,.,TGTGCCACGACGACCCCAGGGGGTGACGGAAAACTGTTTTTT,CATTTPGGDGKLFF
TRBJ1-3,TRBV4-1,.,.,TGCGCCAGCAGTTTAACGGGGTTAAAAGGAAACACCATATATTTT,CASSLTGLKGNTIYF
TRBJ1-2,TRBV9,.,many,TGTGCCAGCAGCGTAGAAGCCGTTAACTATGGCTACACCTTC,CASSVEAVNYGYTF